The entry below gives a single TCR beta chain sequence along with its context. The record originates from a study of cytomegalovirus exposure and HLA in healthy donors. The study ran its PCR with 60 Vbeta and 13 Jbeta primers. Produced via immunoSEQ multiplex PCR; TCRdb's table is partial and in-frame only. The sample has 68,000 or so clones, about four fifths seen once. Healthy bone marrow donors made up the donor group. From germline, CDR1 is MGHRA and CDR2 YSYEKL. Trimming took 3 bases from V and 1 from J, leaving 12 bases between them. The CDR3 sequence is 15 residues long. This TCR was sampled from a young woman in good health and CMV-seronegative. The rearrangement joins TRBV4-1 to TRBJ1-1; no clear D. The specimen sequenced was PBMCs. The CDR3 loop is CASSHVGTRNTEAFF. Written as DNA, the CDR3 is TGCGCCAGCAGCCACGTCGGAACTAGGAACACTGAAGCTTTCTTT.